The rows below give T cell receptor beta chains drawn from one sample of a study of response to subunit inactivated influenza vaccine. MiXCR, run by TCRdb on the RT-PCR reads, gives a single entry per CDR3 protein. The sample shows hundreds of thousands of distinct CDR3 sequences, approximately 7.6% of them seen only once. The specimen comprised PBMCs from blood, sampled roughly 24 months after vaccination. All receptors come from a man aged 45 to 75 who received an inactivated influenza vaccine. Each CDR3 is given with its conserved first and last residue. Each record gives: clone size, J gene, V gene, CDR3 protein. A clone size is listed for some rows: how often the clone was seen (once, few, many), or a class if it is expanded.

many | TRBJ2-1 | TRBV6-2/TRBV6-3 | CASKGANSYNEQFF
- | TRBJ1-2 | TRBV3-1 | CASSQGGGSGYTF
few | TRBJ2-7 | TRBV7-2 | CASKMDRLSYEQYF
many | TRBJ2-1 | TRBV29-1 | CSGSGRSYNEQFF
few | TRBJ2-7 | TRBV20-1 | CSAQRTHLYEQYF
- | TRBJ2-7 | TRBV5-6 | CASSYGGARYEQYF
few | TRBJ1-2 | TRBV21-1 | CASRVIQGHSYGYTF
- | TRBJ2-7 | TRBV20-1 | CSASRWGVNEQYF
- | TRBJ2-1 | TRBV6-1 | CASSPPTSGRYYNEQFF
- | TRBJ2-7 | TRBV14 | CASSQGYSEQYF
- | TRBJ2-3 | TRBV20-1 | CSARDPFTDTQYF
- | TRBJ1-4 | TRBV12-3/TRBV12-4 | CASSQGQMNEKLFF
few | TRBJ2-3 | TRBV7-2 | CASSQAGGQGNTDTQYF
- | TRBJ1-4 | TRBV5-1 | CASSLGRVGEKLFF
- | TRBJ2-7 | TRBV2 | CASSPSGQGPYEQYF
many | TRBJ2-3 | TRBV10-3 | CAISESRSTNPYF
few | TRBJ1-6 | TRBV2 | CASTGSGVNSPLHF
many | TRBJ2-1 | TRBV12-3/TRBV12-4 | CASSWAGGSYNEQFF
many | TRBJ2-3 | TRBV5-5 | CASSLTINGDTQYF
- | TRBJ1-2 | TRBV27 | CASSRDRGNGYTF
- | TRBJ2-7 | TRBV20-1 | CSARETGGFYEQYF
- | TRBJ2-2 | TRBV4-2 | CASSQDHPFSAGGGELFF
few | TRBJ2-3 | TRBV7-3 | CASSPLGVQTDTQYF
many | TRBJ2-1 | TRBV29-1 | CSVSRGTSYNEQFF
many | TRBJ1-5 | TRBV5-6 | CASSLSADQPQHF
few | TRBJ2-4 | TRBV3-1 | CASSQISGGHRNIQYF
few | TRBJ1-2 | TRBV20-1 | CSVSGQGHSSYGYTF
few | TRBJ2-7 | TRBV3-1 | CASSQFPDEQYF
- | TRBJ1-2 | TRBV5-6 | CAPSRGPGYTF
few | TRBJ1-4 | TRBV6-1 | CASSLSTTRGLFF
many | TRBJ2-5 | TRBV20-1 | CSAPRGHETQYF
- | TRBJ2-1 | TRBV7-8 | CASSLFFEGGRVDF
few | TRBJ2-7 | TRBV6-6 | CATGLAGVYEQYF